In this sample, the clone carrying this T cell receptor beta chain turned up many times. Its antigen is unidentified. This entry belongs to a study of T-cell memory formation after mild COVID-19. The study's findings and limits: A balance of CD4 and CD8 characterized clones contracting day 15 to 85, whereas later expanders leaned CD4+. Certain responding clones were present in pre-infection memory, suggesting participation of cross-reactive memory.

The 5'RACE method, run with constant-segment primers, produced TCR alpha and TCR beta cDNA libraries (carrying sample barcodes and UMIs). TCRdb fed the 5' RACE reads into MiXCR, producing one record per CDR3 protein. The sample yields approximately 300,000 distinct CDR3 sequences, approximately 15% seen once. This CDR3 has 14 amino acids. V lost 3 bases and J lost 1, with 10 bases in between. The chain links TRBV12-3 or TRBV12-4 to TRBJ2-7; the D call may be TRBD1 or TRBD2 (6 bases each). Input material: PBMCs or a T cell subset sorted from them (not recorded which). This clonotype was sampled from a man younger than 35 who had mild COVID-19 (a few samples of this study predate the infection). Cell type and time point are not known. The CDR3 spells CASSFGGPSYEQYF. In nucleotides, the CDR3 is TGTGCCAGCAGTTTTGGGGGGCCATCCTACGAGCAGTACTTC.